A single sample is the source of the 30 T cell receptor beta chains below, sequenced in a study of T-cell memory formation after mild COVID-19. TCRdb called the 5' RACE reads again in MiXCR, with one record for every CDR3 protein. The table includes more than 450,000 distinct CDR3 sequences, roughly 18% detected once. The sample comprised PBMCs or a T cell subset sorted from them (not recorded which). These receptors all come from an adult woman who had mild COVID-19 (a few samples of this study predate the infection). Cell type and time point are not known.

The CDR3 coding sequence is TGTGCCAGCAGCCACCAGGGACTAGTATGGAATGAGCAGTTCTTC. Translation: CASSHQGLVWNEQFF. The genes are TRBV14 and TRBJ2-1; 8 bases are shared with TRBD2. The CDR3 runs 15 residues. Germline V gene lookup returns CDR1 SGHDN and CDR2 FVKESK. Trimming at V came to 3 bases and at J to 7 bases, leaving 8 bases not matched to a gene. The full variable domain, its missing parts supplied by reference TRBV14 and TRBJ2-1, is EAGVTQFPSHSVIEKGQTVTLRCDPISGHDNLYWYRRVMGKEIKFLLHFVKESKQDESGMPNNRFLAERTGGTYSTLKVQPAELEDSGVYFCASSHQGLVWNEQFFGPGTRLTVL.

V is TRBV12-3 or TRBV12-4 and J is TRBJ2-1, with 7 nucleotides matching TRBD1. V was pared by 3 bases and J by 7 bases, with 6 bases of the junction left unmatched. CDR3 length: 14 residues. This chain's CDR3 is CASSFAGRGNEQFF. CDR3 coding DNA: TGTGCCAGCAGTTTTGCGGGCAGGGGGAATGAGCAGTTCTTC.

This clonotype turned up a few times. The chain links TRBV12-3 or TRBV12-4 to TRBJ1-1, with D unresolved. The CDR3 loop spans 13 amino acids. V lost 3 bases to trimming and J lost 1 base, with 6 bases between them. This CDR3 reads CASSFQENTEAFF. CDR3 DNA sequence: TGTGCCAGCAGTTTCCAGGAGAACACTGAAGCTTTCTTT.

The V and J genes are TRBV12-3 or TRBV12-4 and TRBJ1-5; TRBD1 might be the D (6 bases). The CDR3 runs to 13 residues. The V gene lost 5 bases and the J gene lost 16 bases, with 21 bases spanning the gap. CDR3 protein: CASSPDTDRLGHF. In nucleotides, the CDR3 is TGTGCCAGCAGTCCCGATACTGACAGGTTAGGACATTTT.

The chain couples TRBV7-9 to TRBJ2-7; 10 nucleotides align to TRBD2. CDR3 length: 17 amino acids. Germline CDR1 is SEHNR and CDR2 is FQNEAQ (reference sequence). Unmatched junction bases numbered 13, after V lost 5 bases and J lost 3 bases. DNA of the CDR3: TGTGCCAGCAGCCTTGACGGGGCGGCTAGCGGGAGCTACGAGCAGTACTTC. This codes for CASSLDGAASGSYEQYF. The full variable domain, rest sourced from reference TRBV7-9 and TRBJ2-7, is DTGVSQNPRHKITKRGQNVTFRCDPISEHNRLYWYRQTLGQGPEFLTYFQNEAQLEKSRLLSDRFSAERPKGSFSTLEIQRTEQGDSAMYLCASSLDGAASGSYEQYFGPGTRLTVT.

The chain joins TRBV7-3 to TRBJ2-5; D gene uncertain. From germline, CDR1 is SGHTA and CDR2 FQGTGA. This CDR3 comprises 14 residues. V dropped 2 bases and J dropped 1 base, with 8 bases sitting between them. The CDR3 loop reads CASSLWAGQETQYF. CDR3 sequence (DNA): TGTGCCAGCAGCTTATGGGCAGGCCAAGAGACCCAGTACTTC. Using reference TRBV7-3 and TRBJ2-5 for the parts outside the CDR3, the full variable domain is GAGVSQTPSNKVTEKGKYVELRCDPISGHTALYWYRQSLGQGPEFLIYFQGTGAADDSGLPNDRFFAVRPEGSVSTLKIQRTERGDSAVYLCASSLWAGQETQYFGPGTRLLVL.

The V and J genes are TRBV7-3 and TRBJ2-7, with 9 positions matching TRBD1. Germline-derived CDR1 and CDR2 are SGHTA and FQGTGA. CDR3 length equals 15 residues. The trim removed 5 bases at V and 2 bases at J, leaving 7 bases unmatched. For the CDR3, the DNA is TGTGCCAGCAGCCGGGGGACAGGGACTCCCTACGAGCAGTACTTC. This sequence encodes CASSRGTGTPYEQYF. Looking up the rest from reference TRBV7-3 and TRBJ2-7 gives the full variable domain: GAGVSQTPSNKVTEKGKYVELRCDPISGHTALYWYRQSLGQGPEFLIYFQGTGAADDSGLPNDRFFAVRPEGSVSTLKIQRTERGDSAVYLCASSRGTGTPYEQYFGPGTRLTVT.

This clonotype has just a few counts. V usage is TRBV29-1 and J usage is TRBJ2-1, with no clear D. This CDR3 spans 12 amino acids. V shed 4 bases and J shed 6 bases, with 10 bases lying between them. CDR1 SQVTM and CDR2 ANQGSEA come from the germline V gene. The CDR3 bases are TGCAGCGTTGGCTCGGGTCTCAATGAGCAGTTCTTC. This encodes CSVGSGLNEQFF.

This sequence joins TRBV7-2 and TRBJ2-7; 7 positions match TRBD1. CDR3 length equals 14 residues. V lost 4 bases and J lost 7; bases outside the gene matches: 10. The germline V gene has CDR1 SGHTA and CDR2 FQGNSA. The CDR3 nucleotides are TGTGCCAGCAGCTCGCGACAGGGCTTAAGGGAGCAGTACTTC. Translated: CASSSRQGLREQYF. Using reference TRBV7-2 and TRBJ2-7 for the parts outside the CDR3, the full variable domain is GAGVSQSPSNKVTEKGKDVELRCDPISGHTALYWYRQSLGQGLEFLIYFQGNSAPDKSGLPSDRFSAERTGGSVSTLTIQRTQQEDSAVYLCASSSRQGLREQYFGPGTRLTVT.

This clonotype occurred a few times. CDR3 coding DNA: TGTGCCAGCTCACCGCCTAGCGGGGAGCGGTACAATGAGCAGTTCTTC. Encoded protein: CASSPPSGERYNEQFF. The V gene is TRBV18, the J gene TRBJ2-1; TRBD2 matches at 9 bases. With 3 bases clipped from V and 4 bases from J, the junction kept 7 bases outside the gene matches. Per germline, CDR1 KGHSH and CDR2 LQKENI. CDR3 length: 16 amino acids.

This chain joins TRBV2 and TRBJ1-1; no reliable D call. CDR3 length: 12 residues. Germline V CDR1 and CDR2: SNHLY, FYNNEI. Trimming cost V 9 bases and J 1 base, with 9 bases left between them. CDR3 sequence: CASRVGNTEAFF. CDR3 coding DNA: TGTGCCAGTCGGGTAGGGAACACTGAAGCTTTCTTT.

This clonotype appeared many times. This chain connects TRBV3-1 to TRBJ2-7; D is ambiguous. V was shortened by 1 base and J by 0 bases, with 7 bases between the two germline ends. CDR1 is LGHDT and CDR2 is YNNKEL in the germline V gene (reference sequence). This CDR3 contains 14 residues. The CDR3 spells CASSQVFSSYEQYF. CDR3 DNA sequence: TGTGCCAGCAGCCAAGTATTCAGCTCCTACGAGCAGTACTTC.

Only a few counts were recorded for this clonotype. The chain joins TRBV24-1 to TRBJ2-3; D may correspond to TRBD1 or TRBD2 (5 bases each). The CDR3 extends over 15 amino acids. The ends were cut back, 5 bases at V and 0 bases at J, with 11 bases in the middle. The germline V gene has CDR1 KGHDR and CDR2 SFDVKD. The CDR3 protein is CATSGTGTSTDTQYF. The CDR3 DNA reads TGTGCCACCAGTGGGACCGGGACGAGCACAGATACGCAGTATTTT.

The chain couples TRBV28 to TRBJ2-6; 8 bases line up with TRBD1. Unmatched junction bases numbered 4, after V lost 6 bases and J lost 0 bases. The CDR3 is made up of 16 amino acids. Germline CDR1 and CDR2: MDHEN and SYDVKM. The CDR3 DNA reads as TGTGCCAGCAGGGGACAGGAGGCCTCTGGGGCCAACGTCCTGACTTTC. This codes for CASRGQEASGANVLTF.

This clonotype showed up just a few times. This rearrangement joins TRBV7-2 to TRBJ2-2; D unresolved. Germline V lookup: CDR1 SGHTA, CDR2 FQGNSA. The CDR3 consists of 11 residues. With 6 bases removed from V and 9 bases from J, the gap between germline ends came to 8 bases. Here the CDR3 DNA reads TGTGCCAGCAGTCTTAGGCGGGAGCTGTTTTTT. Protein product: CASSLRRELFF.

The rearrangement links TRBV12-3 or TRBV12-4 to TRBJ2-6, with D possibly called TRBD1 or TRBD2 (5 bases each). The CDR3 has 15 amino acids. V lost 3 bases and J lost 4, with 10 bases in between. As DNA, the CDR3 is TGTGCCAGCAGTTTTTCGGGGCACGGGGCCAACGTCCTGACTTTC. Protein: CASSFSGHGANVLTF.

J is TRBJ1-1 and V is TRBV6-5, with TRBD1 matching over 8 bases. The CDR3 runs to 15 residues. In germline, CDR1 is MNHEY, CDR2 SVGAGI. The junction had 8 bases not matched to a gene; V was cut back by 0 bases and J by 8 bases. The CDR3 is CASSYSGQGGEEAFF. CDR3 nucleotide sequence: TGTGCCAGCAGTTACTCAGGACAGGGAGGCGAAGAAGCTTTCTTT.

The chain joins TRBV18 to TRBJ2-5; TRBD1 matches at 8 bases. With V trimmed by 3 bases and J by 7 bases, 7 bases remained unmatched. There are 14 residues in the CDR3. Germline V lookup: CDR1 KGHSH, CDR2 LQKENI. The CDR3 loop reads CASSPDRVRGTQYF. CDR3 nucleotide sequence: TGTGCCAGCTCACCGGACAGGGTTCGGGGGACCCAGTACTTC.

This clonotype was found a few times. V usage is TRBV27 and J usage is TRBJ2-5; 8 positions agree with TRBD1. Germline lookup yields CDR1 MNHEY and CDR2 SMNVEV (reference sequence). The CDR3 contains 17 residues. J lost 7 bases, V lost 2 bases, and 15 bases had no gene match. Here the CDR3 reads CASSLNGQGESFVTQYF. In DNA, the CDR3 is TGTGCCAGCAGTTTAAATGGACAGGGTGAATCTTTCGTGACCCAGTACTTC.

The rearrangement joins TRBV9 to TRBJ1-3; D remains ambiguous. The germline gives CDR1 SGDLS, CDR2 YYNGEE. Trimming took 4 bases from V and 4 from J, leaving 9 bases between them. The length of the CDR3 is 13 residues. The CDR3 is CASSNSRGNTIYF. The CDR3, as DNA: TGTGCCAGCAGCAATAGCCGGGGAAACACCATATATTTT.

The rearrangement links TRBV24-1 to TRBJ2-7, with 7 nucleotides matching TRBD2. CDR3 size: 15 residues. Germline V CDR1 and CDR2: KGHDR, SFDVKD. J was trimmed by 6 bases and V by 12 bases; bases with no gene match: 19. CDR3 coding DNA: TGTGCCTCCCCCCCCGAGAAGGTCCAGCGGGGCGAGCAGTACTTC. Protein product: CASPPEKVQRGEQYF.

The rearrangement uses TRBV10-3 and TRBJ2-3; D is undetermined. Germline CDR1 ENHRY, CDR2 SYGVKD. V lost 5 bases, J lost 2 bases, and 8 bases lay in between. The CDR3 is made up of 13 amino acids. CDR3 region: CAISSQSTDTQYF. The CDR3 nucleotides read TGTGCCATCAGTTCCCAATCCACAGATACGCAGTATTTT.

The V call is TRBV18, the J call TRBJ2-3, with 8 bases fitting TRBD2. Trimming cost V 2 bases and J 4 bases; bases outside gene matches: 8. Germline V gives CDR1 KGHSH, CDR2 LQKENI. The CDR3 is 16 amino acids. CDR3 in amino acids: CASSPIAGGLSDTQYF. CDR3 sequence (DNA): TGTGCCAGCTCACCAATCGCGGGGGGCCTATCAGATACGCAGTATTTT.

This clonotype has a handful of counts. The V and J genes are TRBV11-2 and TRBJ2-3; 10 bases agree with TRBD2. The CDR3 runs to 15 residues. Germline V CDR1 and CDR2: SGHAT, FQNNGV. The V gene end was trimmed by 10 bases and the J gene end by 4 bases; junction bases not matched to a gene: 11. In DNA form, the CDR3 reads TGTGCCACCGCAGCGGGAGGGGTCATAGCAGATACGCAGTATTTT. It specifies CATAAGGVIADTQYF.

The chain links TRBV20-1 to TRBJ2-7; maybe TRBD2 (6 bases). V lost 0 bases and J 6 bases, leaving 9 bases between the germline ends. There are 12 residues in the CDR3. CDR1 is DFQATT, CDR2 SNEGSKA, per germline (reference sequence). CDR3 coding DNA: TGCAGTGCTAGAGAGGGGGGTCCCGAGCAGTACTTC. It yields the protein CSAREGGPEQYF.

For this clonotype: The DNA is omitted, as the CDR3 cannot be located on it reliably, and the CDR3 follows TCRdb's listing. The genes are TRBV21-1 and TRBJ1-1. TRBV21-1 is a pseudogene. The CDR3 totals 15 residues, both ends included. CDR3: CASSAWGGGNTEAFF.

This clonotype was observed a handful of times. The V and J genes are TRBV3-1 and TRBJ2-2, with D possibly matching TRBD2 (5 bases). Trimming left V 4 bases short and J 1 base short, with 10 bases between. CDR3 size: 15 residues. The germline gives CDR1 LGHDT, CDR2 YNNKEL (reference sequence). Here the CDR3 reads CASSRPGENTGELFF. CDR3 nucleotides: TGTGCCAGCAGCCGGCCCGGGGAGAACACCGGGGAGCTGTTTTTT.

This clonotype came up a few times. V is TRBV18 and J is TRBJ2-5; TRBD2 matches at 8 bases. CDR3 length equals 17 residues. Trimming removed 3 bases from V and 2 bases from J; junction bases left unmatched: 11. Germline CDR1 and CDR2: KGHSH and LQKENI. The CDR3 DNA reads as TGTGCCAGCTCACCGTATGCCCTAGCGGGCTCTCAAGAGACCCAGTACTTC. Translating gives CASSPYALAGSQETQYF.

The chain joins TRBV20-1 to TRBJ2-7; TRBD1 agrees at 11 bases. Germline values: CDR1 DFQATT, CDR2 SNEGSKA (reference sequence). This CDR3 comprises 13 residues. Germline trimming cut 6 bases from V and 5 bases from J; bases unmatched to any gene: 6. As DNA, the CDR3 is TGCAGTGCCTTAGGACAGGGGGCCCACGAGCAGTACTTC. Its protein is CSALGQGAHEQYF.

The chain employs TRBV7-6 and TRBJ1-5; no clear D. CDR3 length equals 17 residues. Germline values: CDR1 SGHVS, CDR2 FNYEAQ. The V end was cut by 1 base, the J end by 3 bases, with 16 bases between. The CDR3 nucleotides are TGTGCCAGCAGCTTAGGCTCCGGAGTCAGGAACAATCAGCCCCAGCATTTT. This gives the protein CASSLGSGVRNNQPQHF.